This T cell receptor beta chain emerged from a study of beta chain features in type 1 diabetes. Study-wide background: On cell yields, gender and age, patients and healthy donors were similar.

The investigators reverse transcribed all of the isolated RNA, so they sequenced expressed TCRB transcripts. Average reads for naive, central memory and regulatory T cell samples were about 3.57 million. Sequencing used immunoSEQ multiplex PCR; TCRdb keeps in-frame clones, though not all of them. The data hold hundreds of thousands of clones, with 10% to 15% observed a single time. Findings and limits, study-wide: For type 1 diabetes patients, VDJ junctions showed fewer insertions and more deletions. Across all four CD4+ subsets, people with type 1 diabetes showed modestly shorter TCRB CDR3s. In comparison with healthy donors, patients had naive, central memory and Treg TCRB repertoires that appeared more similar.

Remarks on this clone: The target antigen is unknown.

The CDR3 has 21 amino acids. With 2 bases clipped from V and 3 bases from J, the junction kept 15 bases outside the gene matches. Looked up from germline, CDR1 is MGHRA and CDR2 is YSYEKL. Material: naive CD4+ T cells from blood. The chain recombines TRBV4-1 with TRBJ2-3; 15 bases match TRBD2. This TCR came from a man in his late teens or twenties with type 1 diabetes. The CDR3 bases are TGCGCCAGCAGCCAAATGTATCAGTCGGGACTAGCGGGGGGAAAGACAGATACGCAGTATTTT. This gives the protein CASSQMYQSGLAGGKTDTQYF.